This T cell receptor (beta chain) emerged from a study of beta chain features in type 1 diabetes. Cells sorted by CD45RO/CCR7/CD25/CD127/CD95/CD27 comprised CD4+ naive, central memory, regulatory and stem cell-like memory cells. Post-sort purity exceeded 98% for all sorted populations. Findings and limits, study-wide: PCR might favor shorter templates, equally in patients and controls. Naive, central memory and Treg TCRB repertoires appeared more alike in patients than in healthy donors.

The CDR3 is made up of 15 amino acids. V was pared by 4 bases and J by 0 bases, with 6 bases of the junction left unmatched. The germline V gene has CDR1 SEHNR and CDR2 FQNEAQ (reference sequence). This clone was picked up a small number of times. Its antigen is as yet unknown. Reverse transcribing all isolated RNA meant expressed TCRB transcripts were sequenced. The data were produced by immunoSEQ multiplex PCR, yet TCRdb's version contains in-frame clones alone and is incomplete. The table shows just over 600,000 clones, with about 16% occurring only once. V gene TRBV7-9 combines with J gene TRBJ2-7, with TRBD1 matching 7 bases. The receptor was derived from a man younger than 35 in good health. Sample: naive CD4+ T cells from blood. The CDR3 coding sequence is TGTGCCAGCAGCTCCGCCGGGACAGTCTCCTACGAGCAGTACTTC. It encodes CASSSAGTVSYEQYF.